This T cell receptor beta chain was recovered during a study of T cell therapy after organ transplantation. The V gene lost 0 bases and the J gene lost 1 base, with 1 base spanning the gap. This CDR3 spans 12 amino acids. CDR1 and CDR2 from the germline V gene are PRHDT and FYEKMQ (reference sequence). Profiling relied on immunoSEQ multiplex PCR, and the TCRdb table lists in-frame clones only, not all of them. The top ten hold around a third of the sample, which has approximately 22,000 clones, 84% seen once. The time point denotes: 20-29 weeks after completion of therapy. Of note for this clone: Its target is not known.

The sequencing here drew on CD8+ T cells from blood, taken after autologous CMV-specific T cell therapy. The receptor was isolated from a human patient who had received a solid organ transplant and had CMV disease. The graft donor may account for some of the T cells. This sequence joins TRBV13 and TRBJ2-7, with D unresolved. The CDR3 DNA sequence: TGTGCCAGCAGCTTAGGTTCCTACGAGCAGTACTTC. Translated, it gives CASSLGSYEQYF. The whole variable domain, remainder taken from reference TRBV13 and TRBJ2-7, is AAGVIQSPRHLIKEKRETATLKCYPIPRHDTVYWYQQGPGQDPQFLISFYEKMQSDKGSIPDRFSAQQFSDYHSELNMSSLELGDSALYFCASSLGSYEQYFGPGTRLTVT.